These 5 T cell receptor beta chains originate from one sample sequenced in a study of CXCR3-negative and CXCR3-positive naive CD8 T cells. Antigens for these TCRs are unknown. Study-wide results and caveats: Against CXCR3-negative naive cells, CXCR3-positive naive cells showed more hydrophobic TRB CDR3s.

With UMI labels, 5' RACE was used to prepare the TRB cDNA libraries. After re-calling the 5' RACE reads, TCRdb lists one entry per CDR3 protein, DNA absent. The data show around 88,000 distinct CDR3 sequences, and the top ten clones hold 0.9% to 1.2%. Material: naive CXCR3+ CD8+ T cells from blood. Documented subset: CD45RO-CCR7+CD27+CD95- naive CD8+ T cells expressing CXCR3 (TNR3+). The receptor source for this set is a human donor in good health. Some clones in this sample may be carry-over from other donors' samples.

The chain recombines TRBV5-5 with TRBJ2-7; without DNA, the TCRdb call of TRBD1 cannot be checked. This CDR3 has 13 amino acids. Germline V lookup: CDR1 SGHKS, CDR2 YYEKEE (reference sequence). This CDR3 is CASSYKRGNEQYF.

The CDR3 region is CAIRQDTSSYEQYF. J is TRBJ2-7 and V is TRBV10-3. CDR1 is ENHRY and CDR2 is SYGVKD in the germline V gene. The CDR3 runs 14 residues.

The rearrangement links TRBV28 to TRBJ2-1; the TCRdb D gene call, TRBD1, has no DNA to confirm it. CDR3 length equals 13 residues. Looked up from germline, CDR1 is MDHEN and CDR2 is SYDVKM. This CDR3 is CASSFQGRDEQFF.

V is TRBV12-3 or TRBV12-4 and J is TRBJ2-5; TCRdb's D gene call, TRBD2, goes unchecked for lack of DNA. The CDR3 contains 14 residues. This CDR3 is CASSSGTRQETQYF.

The gene calls are TRBV9 and TRBJ2-7; TCRdb reports TRBD1, a call that lacks DNA to check it against. The CDR3 loop spans 15 amino acids. Germline CDR1 is SGDLS and CDR2 is YYNGEE. This CDR3 is CASSVKGKGADEQYF.